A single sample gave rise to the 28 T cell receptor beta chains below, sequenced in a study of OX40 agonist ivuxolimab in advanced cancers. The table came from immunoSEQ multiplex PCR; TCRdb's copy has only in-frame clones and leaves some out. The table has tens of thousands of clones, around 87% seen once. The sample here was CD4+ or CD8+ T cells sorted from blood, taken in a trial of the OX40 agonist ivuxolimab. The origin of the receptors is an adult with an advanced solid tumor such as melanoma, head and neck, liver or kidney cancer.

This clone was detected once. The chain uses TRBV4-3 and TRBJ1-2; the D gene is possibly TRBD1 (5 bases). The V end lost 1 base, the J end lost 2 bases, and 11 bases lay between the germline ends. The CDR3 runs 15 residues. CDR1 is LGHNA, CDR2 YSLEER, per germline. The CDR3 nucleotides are TGCGCCAGCAGCCAAGTCCAGGGTTCCAACTATGGCTACACCTTC. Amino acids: CASSQVQGSNYGYTF.

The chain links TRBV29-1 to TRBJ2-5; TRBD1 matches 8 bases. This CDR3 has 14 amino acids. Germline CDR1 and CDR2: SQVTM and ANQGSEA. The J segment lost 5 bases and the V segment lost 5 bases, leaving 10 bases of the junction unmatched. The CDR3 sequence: CSVYITGGIETQYF. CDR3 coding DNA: TGCAGCGTTTATATCACAGGGGGTATCGAGACCCAGTACTTC.

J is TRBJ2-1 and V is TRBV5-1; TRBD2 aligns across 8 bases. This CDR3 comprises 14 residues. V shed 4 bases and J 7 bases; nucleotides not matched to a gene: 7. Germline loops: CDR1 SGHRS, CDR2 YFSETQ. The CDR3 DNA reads TGCGCCAGCAGCCCCGGGACTAGTAATAATGAGCAGTTCTTC. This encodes CASSPGTSNNEQFF.

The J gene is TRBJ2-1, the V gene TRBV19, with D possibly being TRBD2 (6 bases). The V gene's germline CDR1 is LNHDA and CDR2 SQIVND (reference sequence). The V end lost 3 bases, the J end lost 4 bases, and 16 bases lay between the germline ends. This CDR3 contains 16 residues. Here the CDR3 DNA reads TGTGCCAGTAGTATCCGTCGACTAGGAGGGTACAATGAGCAGTTCTTC. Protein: CASSIRRLGGYNEQFF.

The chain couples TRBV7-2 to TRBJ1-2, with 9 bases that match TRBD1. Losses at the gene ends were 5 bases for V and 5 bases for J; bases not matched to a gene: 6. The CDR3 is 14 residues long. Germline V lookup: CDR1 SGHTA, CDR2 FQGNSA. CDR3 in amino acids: CASSVDRGSYGYTF. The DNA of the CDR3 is TGTGCCAGCAGCGTGGACAGGGGAAGTTATGGCTACACCTTC.

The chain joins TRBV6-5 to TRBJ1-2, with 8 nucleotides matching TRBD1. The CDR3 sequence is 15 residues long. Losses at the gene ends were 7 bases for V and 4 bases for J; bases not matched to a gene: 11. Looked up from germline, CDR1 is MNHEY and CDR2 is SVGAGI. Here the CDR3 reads CASTTKRTGGYGYTF. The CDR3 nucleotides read TGTGCCAGCACCACCAAACGCACAGGGGGCTATGGCTACACCTTC.

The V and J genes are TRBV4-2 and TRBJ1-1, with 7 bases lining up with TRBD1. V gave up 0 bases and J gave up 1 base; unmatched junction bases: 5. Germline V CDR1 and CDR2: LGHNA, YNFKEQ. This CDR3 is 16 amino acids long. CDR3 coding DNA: TGTGCCAGCAGCCAAGATTTGCGGACAGGGAACACTGAAGCTTTCTTT. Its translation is CASSQDLRTGNTEAFF.

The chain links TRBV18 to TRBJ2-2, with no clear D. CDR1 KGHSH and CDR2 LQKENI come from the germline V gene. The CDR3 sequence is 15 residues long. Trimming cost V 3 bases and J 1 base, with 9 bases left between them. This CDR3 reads CASSPGPVNTGELFF. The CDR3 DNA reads TGTGCCAGCTCACCCGGTCCAGTGAACACCGGGGAGCTGTTTTTT. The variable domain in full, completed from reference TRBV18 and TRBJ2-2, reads NAGVMQNPRHLVRRRGQEARLRCSPMKGHSHVYWYRQLPEEGLKFMVYLQKENIIDESGMPKERFSAEFPKEGPSILRIQQVVRGDSAAYFCASSPGPVNTGELFFGEGSRLTVL.

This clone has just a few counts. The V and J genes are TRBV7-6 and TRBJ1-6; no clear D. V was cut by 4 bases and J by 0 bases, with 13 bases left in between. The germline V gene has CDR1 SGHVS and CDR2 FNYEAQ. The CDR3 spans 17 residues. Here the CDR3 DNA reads TGTGCCAGCAGCTCCCGCGTACCAAGCTCCTATAATTCACCCCTCCACTTT. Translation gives CASSSRVPSSYNSPLHF.

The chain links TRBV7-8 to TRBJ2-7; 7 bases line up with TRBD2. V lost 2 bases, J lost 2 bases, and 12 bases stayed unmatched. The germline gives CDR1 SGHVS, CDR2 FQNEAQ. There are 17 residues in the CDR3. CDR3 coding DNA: TGTGCCAGCAGCTTAAACTGGGTTGGGGGGGGAACCTACGAGCAGTACGTC. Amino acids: CASSLNWVGGGTYEQYV.

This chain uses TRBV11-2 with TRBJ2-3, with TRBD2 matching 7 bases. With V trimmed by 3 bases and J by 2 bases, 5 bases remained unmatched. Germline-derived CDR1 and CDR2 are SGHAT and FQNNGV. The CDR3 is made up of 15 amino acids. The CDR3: CASSLGTIDTDTQYF. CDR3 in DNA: TGTGCCAGCAGCTTGGGGACTATCGACACAGATACGCAGTATTTT.

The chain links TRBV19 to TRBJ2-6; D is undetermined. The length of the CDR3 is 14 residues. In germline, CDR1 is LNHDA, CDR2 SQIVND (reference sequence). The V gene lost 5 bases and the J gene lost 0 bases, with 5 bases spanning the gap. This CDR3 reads CASSDRSGANVLTF. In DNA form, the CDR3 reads TGTGCCAGTAGTGACCGCTCTGGGGCCAACGTCCTGACTTTC.

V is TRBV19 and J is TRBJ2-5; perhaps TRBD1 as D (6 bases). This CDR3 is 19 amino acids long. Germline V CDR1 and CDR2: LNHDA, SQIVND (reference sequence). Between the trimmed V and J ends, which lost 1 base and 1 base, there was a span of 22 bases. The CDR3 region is CASSIAWGGGQGVQETQYF. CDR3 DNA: TGTGCCAGTAGTATAGCCTGGGGTGGGGGACAAGGAGTCCAAGAGACCCAGTACTTC. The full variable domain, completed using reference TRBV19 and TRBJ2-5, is DGGITQSPKYLFRKEGQNVTLSCEQNLNHDAMYWYRQDPGQGLRLIYYSQIVNDFQKGDIAEGYSVSREKKESFPLTVTSAQKNPTAFYLCASSIAWGGGQGVQETQYFGPGTRLLVL.

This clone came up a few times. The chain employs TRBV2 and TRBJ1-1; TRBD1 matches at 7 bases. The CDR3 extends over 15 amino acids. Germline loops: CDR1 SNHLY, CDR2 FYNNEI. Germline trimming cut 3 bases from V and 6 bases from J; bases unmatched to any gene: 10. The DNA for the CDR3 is TGTGCCAGCAGTGATCGGAGGGGGCCCCAGGCTGAAGCTTTCTTT. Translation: CASSDRRGPQAEAFF.

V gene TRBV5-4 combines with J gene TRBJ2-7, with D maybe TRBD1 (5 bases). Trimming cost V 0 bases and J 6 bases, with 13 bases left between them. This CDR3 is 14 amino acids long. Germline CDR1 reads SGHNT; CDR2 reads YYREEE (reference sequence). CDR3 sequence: CASSLEQGRSEQYF. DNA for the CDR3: TGTGCCAGCAGCTTGGAGCAGGGAAGGAGCGAGCAGTACTTC.

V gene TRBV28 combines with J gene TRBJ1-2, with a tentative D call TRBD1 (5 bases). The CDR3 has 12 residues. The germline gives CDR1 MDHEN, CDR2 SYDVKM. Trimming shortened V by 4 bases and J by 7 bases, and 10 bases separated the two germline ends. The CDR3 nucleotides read TGTGCCAGCAGTTCAGGGTTGGGTGGCTACACCTTC. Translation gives CASSSGLGGYTF.

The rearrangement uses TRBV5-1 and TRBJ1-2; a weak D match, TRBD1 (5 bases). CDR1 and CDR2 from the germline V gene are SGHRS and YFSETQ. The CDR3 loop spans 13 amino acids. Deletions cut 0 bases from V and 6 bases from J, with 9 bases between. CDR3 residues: CASSLGLGDGYTF. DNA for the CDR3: TGCGCCAGCAGCTTGGGTTTGGGGGATGGCTACACCTTC.

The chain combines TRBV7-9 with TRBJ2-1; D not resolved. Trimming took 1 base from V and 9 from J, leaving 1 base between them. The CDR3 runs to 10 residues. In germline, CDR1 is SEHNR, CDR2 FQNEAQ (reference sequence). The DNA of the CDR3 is TGTGCCAGCAGCTTAGTTGAGCAGTTCTTC. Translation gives CASSLVEQFF.

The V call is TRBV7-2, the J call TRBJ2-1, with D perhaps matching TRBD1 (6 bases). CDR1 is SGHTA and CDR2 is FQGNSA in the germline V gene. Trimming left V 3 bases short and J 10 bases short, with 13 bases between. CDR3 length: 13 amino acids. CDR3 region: CASSFETGTEQFF. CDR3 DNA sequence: TGTGCCAGCAGCTTCGAAACAGGGACAGAGCAGTTCTTC.

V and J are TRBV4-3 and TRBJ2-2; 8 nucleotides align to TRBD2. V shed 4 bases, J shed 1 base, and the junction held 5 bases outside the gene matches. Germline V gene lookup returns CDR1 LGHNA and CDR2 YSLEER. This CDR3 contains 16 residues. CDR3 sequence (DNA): TGCGCCAGCAGCCCTCCGGGACTAGGGAACACCGGGGAGCTGTTTTTT. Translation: CASSPPGLGNTGELFF.

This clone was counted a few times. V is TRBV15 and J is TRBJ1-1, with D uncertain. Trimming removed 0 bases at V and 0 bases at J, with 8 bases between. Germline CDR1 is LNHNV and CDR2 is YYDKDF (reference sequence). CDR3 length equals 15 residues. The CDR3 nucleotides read TGTGCCACCAGCAGAGATCGGCAAATGAACACTGAAGCTTTCTTT. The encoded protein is CATSRDRQMNTEAFF. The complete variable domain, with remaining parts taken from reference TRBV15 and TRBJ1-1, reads DAMVIQNPRYQVTQFGKPVTLSCSQTLNHNVMYWYQQKSSQAPKLLFHYYDKDFNNEADTPDNFQSRRPNTSFCFLDIRSPGLGDTAMYLCATSRDRQMNTEAFFGQGTRLTVV.

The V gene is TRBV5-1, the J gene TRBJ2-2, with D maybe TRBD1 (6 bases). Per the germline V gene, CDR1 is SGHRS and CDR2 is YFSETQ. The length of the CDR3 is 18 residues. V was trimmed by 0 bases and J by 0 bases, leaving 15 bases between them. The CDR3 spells CASSLAGRGRTNTGELFF. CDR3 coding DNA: TGCGCCAGCAGCTTGGCTGGCAGGGGACGAACGAACACCGGGGAGCTGTTTTTT.

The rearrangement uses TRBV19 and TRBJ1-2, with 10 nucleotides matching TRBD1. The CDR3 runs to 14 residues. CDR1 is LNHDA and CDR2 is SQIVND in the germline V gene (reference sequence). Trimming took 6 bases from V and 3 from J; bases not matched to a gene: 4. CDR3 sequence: CASRSTGGDYGYTF. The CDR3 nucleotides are TGTGCCAGTAGGTCGACAGGGGGCGACTATGGCTACACCTTC.

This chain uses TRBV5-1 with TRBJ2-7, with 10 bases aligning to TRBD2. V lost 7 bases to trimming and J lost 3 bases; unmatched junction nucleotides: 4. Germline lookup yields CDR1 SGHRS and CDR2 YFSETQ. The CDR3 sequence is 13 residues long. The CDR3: CASSEREGYEQYF. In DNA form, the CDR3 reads TGCGCCAGCTCCGAGCGGGAGGGCTACGAGCAGTACTTC. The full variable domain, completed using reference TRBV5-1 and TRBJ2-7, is KAGVTQTPRYLIKTRGQQVTLSCSPISGHRSVSWYQQTPGQGLQFLFEYFSETQRNKGNFPGRFSGRQFSNSRSEMNVSTLELGDSALYLCASSEREGYEQYFGPGTRLTVT.

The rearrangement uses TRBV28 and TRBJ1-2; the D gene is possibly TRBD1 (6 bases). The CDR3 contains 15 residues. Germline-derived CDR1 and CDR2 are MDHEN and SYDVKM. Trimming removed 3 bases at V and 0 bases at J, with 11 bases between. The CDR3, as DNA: TGTGCCAGCAGTTTCGACAGGAAAGCTAACTATGGCTACACCTTC. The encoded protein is CASSFDRKANYGYTF.

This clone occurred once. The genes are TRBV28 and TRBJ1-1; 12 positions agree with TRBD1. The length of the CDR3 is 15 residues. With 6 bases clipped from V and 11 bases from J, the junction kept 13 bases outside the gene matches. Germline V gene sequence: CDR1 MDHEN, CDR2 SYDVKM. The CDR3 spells CASSLISGTGGGAFF. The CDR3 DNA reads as TGTGCCAGCAGCCTAATATCCGGGACAGGGGGCGGGGCTTTCTTT.

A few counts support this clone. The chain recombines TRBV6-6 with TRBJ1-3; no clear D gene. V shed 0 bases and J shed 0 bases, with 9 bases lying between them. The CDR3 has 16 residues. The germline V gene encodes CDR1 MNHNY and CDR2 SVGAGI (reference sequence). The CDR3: CASSYSTPASGNTIYF. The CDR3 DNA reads TGTGCCAGCAGTTACTCGACACCGGCCTCTGGAAACACCATATATTTT.

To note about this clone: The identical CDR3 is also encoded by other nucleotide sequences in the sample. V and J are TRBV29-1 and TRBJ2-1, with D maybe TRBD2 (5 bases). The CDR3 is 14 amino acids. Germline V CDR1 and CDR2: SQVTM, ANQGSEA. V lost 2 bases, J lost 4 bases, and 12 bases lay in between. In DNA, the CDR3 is TGCAGCGTTGAATTAGGAGGCGGTTACAATGAGCAGTTCTTC. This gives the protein CSVELGGGYNEQFF.